This TCR beta chain was identified during a study of spatial heterogeneity in lung cancer. Study information: Detected sequences consistently included more beta-chain ones than alpha-chain ones.

From the 5' RACE reads, TCRdb called clonotypes with MiXCR, one entry per CDR3 protein. Seen here are about 23,000 distinct CDR3 sequences, about 3% observed once, and the top ten hold about 28%. The time point denotes: sample taken at primary tumor resection. Extraction of whole RNA from tumor, nontumor lung or frozen PBMC preceded unsorted sequencing. Samples were donated by 72 untreated early-stage non-small cell lung cancer patients. The specimen comprised PBMCs, sampled at surgery. The receptor was isolated from a female donor with early-stage non-small cell lung cancer.

CDR3 nucleotides: TGTGCCAGCAGCCATTACTGGACGGCCTCATCCTACGAGCAGTACTTC. Its translation: CASSHYWTASSYEQYF. V is TRBV5-6 and J is TRBJ2-7; D unresolved. V dropped 4 bases and J dropped 1 base, with 18 bases sitting between them. Germline CDR1 reads SGHDT; CDR2 reads YYEEEE. The CDR3 is made up of 16 amino acids.